This T cell receptor beta chain was recovered during a study of neurological immune-mediated disorders. Study outcomes and limitations: CDR3 amino acid sequences found in expanded clones were never shared across subjects, suggesting private repertoires in all groups.

The team produced cDNA through 5'RACE using 10-nucleotide random UMIs. TCRdb ran MiXCR on the 5' RACE reads and lists one entry per CDR3 protein. Found here are roughly 50,000 distinct CDR3 sequences, 10% of them singletons; the top ten hold approximately 5%. Germline V gene lookup returns CDR1 SGHTA and CDR2 FQGNSA. V was shortened by 4 bases and J by 5 bases, with 12 bases between the two germline ends. The CDR3 has 13 amino acids. The study built unsorted libraries from 2 million PBMCs kept at -80 C. This clonotype appeared many times. Its antigen remains unidentified. The receptor comes from a man between 65 and 85 years old with HTLV-1-associated myelopathy (HAM/TSP). The chain joins TRBV7-2 to TRBJ2-7; D perhaps matches TRBD2 (5 bases). The sequencing input was PBMCs. This CDR3 reads CASSWTGVNEQYF. The CDR3, as DNA: TGTGCCAGCAGCTGGACTGGGGTCAACGAGCAGTACTTC.